The 10 T cell receptor beta chains given below trace back to one sample, sequenced in a study of T cells in Graves' hyperthyroidism and ophthalmopathy. TCR beta CDR3 region amplification was performed from RNA transcripts. Primed by the HTBI set, a first-round RT-PCR was run on the TCR CDR3. TCRdb redid the calling of the multiplex PCR reads with MiXCR, one entry per CDR3 protein. The profile shows around 180,000 distinct CDR3 sequences, over 15% of them singletons. Input material: blood. The receptors derive from a woman in her 50s with Graves' hyperthyroidism.

This clonotype was counted ten times or more. The chain employs TRBV7-2 and TRBJ2-7; tentatively, D is TRBD1 (6 bases). V was trimmed by 4 bases and J by 6 bases, leaving 16 bases between them. This CDR3 contains 14 residues. The germline V gene encodes CDR1 SGHTA and CDR2 FQGNSA. The DNA for the CDR3 is TGTGCCAGCAGCTCGCTCACAGGGTTCTTCGAGCAGTACTTC. This codes for CASSSLTGFFEQYF.

This clonotype was seen at least ten times. The rearrangement links TRBV24-1 to TRBJ1-1; D is ambiguous. Trimming took off 5 bases at V and 1 base at J, with 10 bases between the two ends. Germline values: CDR1 KGHDR, CDR2 SFDVKD. This CDR3 has 14 residues. The CDR3 region has the DNA TGTGCCACCAGTGTATCTACCTCGAACACTGAAGCTTTCTTT. Translation: CATSVSTSNTEAFF.

This clonotype was seen repeatedly, ten times or more. The chain is built from TRBV3-1 and TRBJ2-2; D not resolved. The CDR3 covers 12 residues. Germline V gene data show CDR1 as LGHDT and CDR2 as YNNKEL (reference sequence). Trimming removed 7 bases at V and 6 bases at J, with 9 bases between. CDR3 in amino acids: CASKQGPGELFF. CDR3 in DNA: TGTGCCAGCAAACAAGGGCCCGGGGAGCTGTTTTTT.

This clonotype was recorded many times. The genes are TRBV18 and TRBJ1-5, with D unclear. From germline, CDR1 is KGHSH and CDR2 LQKENI. V lost 5 bases, J lost 0 bases, and 8 bases lay in between. CDR3 length equals 14 residues. The CDR3 region has the DNA TGTGCCAGCTCAGACTACCATAGCAATCAGCCCCAGCATTTT. Its translation: CASSDYHSNQPQHF. Full variable domain (rest looked up from reference TRBV18 and TRBJ1-5): NAGVMQNPRHLVRRRGQEARLRCSPMKGHSHVYWYRQLPEEGLKFMVYLQKENIIDESGMPKERFSAEFPKEGPSILRIQQVVRGDSAAYFCASSDYHSNQPQHFGDGTRLSIL.

This clonotype has at least ten counts. The CDR3 loop reads CASSDGVSGELFF. CDR3 sequence (DNA): TGTGCCAGCAGCGACGGGGTGTCCGGGGAGCTGTTTTTT. The rearrangement links TRBV6-2 or TRBV6-3 to TRBJ2-2; tentative D call: TRBD2 (5 bases). Germline V gene sequence: CDR1 MNHEY, CDR2 SVGEGT. Between the trimmed V and J ends, which lost 6 bases and 6 bases, there was a span of 11 bases. The CDR3 length is 13 residues.

This clonotype came up many times. The CDR3 DNA is TGCGCCAGCAGCTTGGGCGGACTGGCGGGCTACAATGAGCAGTTCTTC. Translation: CASSLGGLAGYNEQFF. The V call is TRBV5-1, the J call TRBJ2-1, with D perhaps matching TRBD2 (5 bases). The CDR3 sequence is 16 residues long. With 0 bases removed from V and 3 bases from J, the gap between germline ends came to 13 bases. In germline, CDR1 is SGHRS, CDR2 YFSETQ.

The table lists this clonotype with many counts. The gene calls are TRBV7-2 and TRBJ2-7, with unresolved D. Germline V CDR1 and CDR2: SGHTA, FQGNSA. The germline V and J ends were trimmed by 6 bases and 4 bases, with 10 bases remaining between them. CDR3 length: 12 residues. CDR3 DNA: TGTGCCAGCAGTCTCCCCGGGTACGAGCAGTACTTC. Translating gives CASSLPGYEQYF.

This clonotype showed up many times. V gene TRBV5-5 combines with J gene TRBJ2-5; D perhaps matches TRBD2 (6 bases). This CDR3 spans 17 amino acids. The germline gives CDR1 SGHKS, CDR2 YYEKEE (reference sequence). V was clipped by 2 bases and J by 4 bases, with 21 bases between them. DNA for the CDR3: TGTGCCAGCAGCTTTTGGTTGGGCGGGGAGACTCGAGAGACCCAGTACTTC. Residues: CASSFWLGGETRETQYF.

The V gene is TRBV7-2, the J gene TRBJ2-5; D is unresolved. CDR1 is SGHTA and CDR2 is FQGNSA in the germline V gene. The CDR3 extends over 14 amino acids. The germline V and J ends were trimmed by 1 base and 1 base, with 7 bases remaining between them. CDR3 DNA: TGTGCCAGCAGCTTAGAGCAATTCCAAGAGACCCAGTACTTC. It is translated as CASSLEQFQETQYF.

This clonotype was detected ten times or more. V is TRBV3-1 and J is TRBJ2-1; perhaps TRBD2 as D (7 bases). V was cut by 0 bases and J by 8 bases, with 11 bases left in between. This CDR3 comprises 14 residues. Germline CDR1 and CDR2: LGHDT and YNNKEL (reference sequence). In DNA form, the CDR3 reads TGTGCCAGCAGCCAAGATCGGGGGGCCTATGAGCAGTTCTTC. Protein product: CASSQDRGAYEQFF.